This T cell receptor beta chain appears in the sequencing data of a study of blood T cell repertoires in COVID-19. Across the whole study: Samples came from the United States, Italy and Spain, spanning acute and convalescent COVID-19. PBMCs, B-cell-depleted T cells, or T cells provided the cDNA or gDNA that made up the material.

The CDR3 spans 12 residues. V shed 9 bases, J shed 8 bases, and the junction held 5 bases outside the gene matches. Germline assignment: CDR1 LNHDA and CDR2 SQIVND (reference sequence). Authors' methods: Amplification of reference gene primers provided the estimated nucleated cell counts. Assay used: immunoSEQ multiplex PCR; TCRdb lists only in-frame clones, some missing. The V and J calls and clone size come from that table; D and trimming were worked out from the DNA. The table includes roughly 330,000 clones, more than 75% detected once. Sequences were obtained from peripheral blood. The chain combines TRBV19 with TRBJ2-4; 9 nucleotides match TRBD1. This clonotype was sampled from a woman in her forties or fifties with acute or convalescent COVID-19. The CDR3 region has the DNA TGTGCCAGCACCAGGACAGGGGACATTCAGTACTTC. Its translation: CASTRTGDIQYF.